This T cell receptor (beta chain) was sequenced for a study of T cells in Graves' hyperthyroidism and ophthalmopathy. Using RNA transcripts as the source, TCR beta CDR3 regions were amplified. HTBI primers drove first-round RT-PCR of the TCR CDR3. TCRdb ran MiXCR on the multiplex PCR reads and lists one entry per CDR3 protein. The data contain 650,000 to 750,000 distinct CDR3 sequences, about 15% of them seen just once; the ten biggest clones take up around 9.6%. This clonotype was counted ten times or more. The receptor's source is a young woman with Graves' hyperthyroidism. Sequences were obtained from blood.

CDR3 protein: CASSLGGTEETQYF. The DNA for the CDR3 is TGTGCCAGCAGCTTAGGCGGGACAGAAGAGACCCAGTACTTC. V and J are TRBV7-9 and TRBJ2-5; D is perhaps TRBD1 (7 bases). The length of the CDR3 is 14 residues. V dropped 1 base and J dropped 3 bases, with 9 bases sitting between them. Looked up from germline, CDR1 is SEHNR and CDR2 is FQNEAQ (reference sequence). Filled out from reference TRBV7-9 and TRBJ2-5, the complete variable domain reads DTGVSQNPRHKITKRGQNVTFRCDPISEHNRLYWYRQTLGQGPEFLTYFQNEAQLEKSRLLSDRFSAERPKGSFSTLEIQRTEQGDSAMYLCASSLGGTEETQYFGPGTRLLVL.